What follows describes a single TCR beta chain. Its antigen is still unknown. No quality values exist for individual bases; no much larger clone is one base distant. The CDR3 regions of human TCRbeta chains were analyzed by immunosequencing. Per the original workflow: Repertoire TCRs were checked for matches against a reference library of SARS-CoV-2-specific TCRs that had been generated using the MIRA antigen-specificity platform. Breadth was defined as the fraction of unique TCRs that were SARS-CoV-2-associated, and depth was defined as the fraction of total T cells that were SARS-CoV-2-associated. Each spike-specific TCR was assigned to its reactive spike region and to a CD4 or CD8 class using the MIRA data. Log10-transformed breadth and depth values were compared by one-way ANOVA with Sidak's multiple comparisons tests. TCRdb re-hosts the immuneACCESS table, in-frame sequences only. Its copies lack some clones; in the studies checked, an unresolved V gene accounts for under half of them, and the cause for the rest is not known. That table supplies the V and J calls and clone size; D and trimming were determined from the DNA. This sample has around 140,000 clones in its table, and less than 95% of those were observed once. Clones ranked in the top ten supply 7.5% of the sample.

The sample originates from a study of T cell responses to AZD1222 COVID-19 vaccine listed by TCRdb under 2021. In the study overall: TCR sequencing was performed for roughly 250 trial participants, of whom 207 were given two doses of AZD1222 and around 25 were given two doses of MenACWY control vaccine. Trial participants were enrolled by age into subgroups of 18-55, 56-69 and 70-plus years, and around 150, 28 and 57 TCR-sequenced participants, respectively, were included in these subgroups.

General study outcomes and caveats: CD4 TCRs associated with the vaccine covered the entire spike protein, and the dominant responses were in regions 160-218 and 743-854. After two AZD1222 doses, spike-specific TCR breadth and depth were significantly higher than at day 0 and than in MenACWY recipients. Participants were mostly white British, with more females than males. The authors suggested clonal diversity may have been underestimated. Epitopes outside the regions mutated in the B.1.351 and B.1.1.7 variants were reportedly recognized by nearly half of the unique spike-specific TCRs. Because no day 14 peak-response samples were available, the repertoires could be characterized only after the peak T cell response. Only six AZD1222 recipients were SARS-CoV-2 seropositive at baseline, limiting conclusions about previously exposed vaccinees. The 56-69-year group was small, and its depth increase did not reach significance, likely because of low power.

CDR1 and CDR2, per the germline V gene, are SGHTA and FQGTGA. Deletion took 1 base off V and 11 bases off J, with a span of 16 bases between the germline ends. From the cysteine through the phenylalanine, the CDR3 covers 14 amino acids. The read is trimmed to its CDR3 DNA, 42 bases read in frame from base 1. In light of the paper, this sample's time point label describes: about 28 days (+/-7) after the second vaccine dose. Sample treatment or condition, as interpreted from the label and publication: meningococcal conjugate vaccine given as trial control. Vaccinee samples came from UK trials COV001 and COV002, including a single-blind randomized controlled phase 2/3 trial of AZD1222 (ChAdOx1 nCoV-19) in healthy adults. Trial participant PBMC samples were collected at day 0 and day 28 after the second dose for TCRbeta chain sequencing.

The rearranged chain carries TRBV7-3 and TRBJ2-3, and the D gene may be TRBD2, 6 bases matching. The sample here was peripheral blood, taken 28 days after the second dose of the MenACWY control vaccine. This TCR derives from an adult who received the MenACWY meningococcal vaccine as a control. The sequenced DNA is TGTGCCAGCAGCTTAAGAGGGACTGGCCCGGAGCAGTATTTT. Its coded protein is CASSLRGTGPEQYF.